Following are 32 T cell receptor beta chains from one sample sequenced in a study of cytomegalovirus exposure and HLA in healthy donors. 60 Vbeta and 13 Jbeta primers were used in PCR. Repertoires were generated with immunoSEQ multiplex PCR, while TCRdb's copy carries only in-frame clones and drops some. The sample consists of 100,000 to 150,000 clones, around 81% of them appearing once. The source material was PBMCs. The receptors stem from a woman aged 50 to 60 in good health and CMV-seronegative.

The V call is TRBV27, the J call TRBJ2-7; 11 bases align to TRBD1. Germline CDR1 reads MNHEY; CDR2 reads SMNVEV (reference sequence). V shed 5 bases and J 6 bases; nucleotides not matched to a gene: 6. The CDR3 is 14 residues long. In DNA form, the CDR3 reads TGTGCCAGCAGTGCAGGACAGGGGGCCTTCGAGCAGTACTTC. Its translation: CASSAGQGAFEQYF.

CDR3 protein: CASSYRQNTEAFF. DNA of the CDR3: TGTGCCAGCAGTTATCGACAGAACACTGAAGCTTTCTTT. V usage is TRBV6-5 and J usage is TRBJ1-1; no clear D gene. This CDR3 is 13 amino acids long. V dropped 3 bases and J dropped 1 base, with 6 bases sitting between them. Germline V gene data show CDR1 as MNHEY and CDR2 as SVGAGI.

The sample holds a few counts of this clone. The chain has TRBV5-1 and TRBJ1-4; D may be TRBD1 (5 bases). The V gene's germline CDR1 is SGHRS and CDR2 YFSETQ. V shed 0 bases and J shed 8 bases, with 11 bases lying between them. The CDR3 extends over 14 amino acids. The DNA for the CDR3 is TGCGCCAGCAGCTTGGAGTGGGGCGGCGAAAAACTGTTTTTT. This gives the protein CASSLEWGGEKLFF.

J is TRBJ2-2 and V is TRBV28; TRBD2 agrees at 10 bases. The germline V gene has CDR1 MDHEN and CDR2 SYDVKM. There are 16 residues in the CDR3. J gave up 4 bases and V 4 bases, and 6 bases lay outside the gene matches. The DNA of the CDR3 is TGTGCCAGCAGTTACCGACTAGCGGGCTCCACCGGGGAGCTGTTTTTT. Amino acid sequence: CASSYRLAGSTGELFF.

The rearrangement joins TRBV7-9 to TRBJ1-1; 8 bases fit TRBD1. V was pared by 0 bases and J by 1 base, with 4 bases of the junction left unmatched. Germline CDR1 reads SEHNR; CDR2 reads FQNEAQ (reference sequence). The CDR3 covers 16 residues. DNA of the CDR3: TGTGCCAGCAGCTTAGCGCGGACAGGGCCGAACACTGAAGCTTTCTTT. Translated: CASSLARTGPNTEAFF.

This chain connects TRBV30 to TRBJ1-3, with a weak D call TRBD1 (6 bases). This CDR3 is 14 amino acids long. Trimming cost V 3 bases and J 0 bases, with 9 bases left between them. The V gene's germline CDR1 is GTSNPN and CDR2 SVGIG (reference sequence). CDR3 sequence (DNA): TGTGCCTGGAGAAGCAGGGGCTCTGGAAACACCATATATTTT. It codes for CAWRSRGSGNTIYF. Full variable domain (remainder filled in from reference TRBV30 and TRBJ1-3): SQTIHQWPATLVQPVGSPLSLECTVEGTSNPNLYWYRQAAGRGLQLLFYSVGIGQISSEVPQNLSASRPQDRQFILSSKKLLLSDSGFYLCAWRSRGSGNTIYFGEGSWLTVV.

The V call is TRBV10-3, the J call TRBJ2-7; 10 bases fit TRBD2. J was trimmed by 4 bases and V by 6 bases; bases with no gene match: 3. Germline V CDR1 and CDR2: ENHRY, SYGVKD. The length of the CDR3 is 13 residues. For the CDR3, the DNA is TGTGCCATCAGGCTAGCGGGAGAGTACGAGCAGTACTTC. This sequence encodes CAIRLAGEYEQYF.

CDR3 bases: TGTGCCAGCAGGTCCAGTGGAGTGATAGACACTGAAGCTTTCTTT. Translated: CASRSSGVIDTEAFF. The rearrangement joins TRBV28 to TRBJ1-1; D unresolved. CDR3 size: 15 residues. Trimming stripped 6 bases from V and 3 bases from J, with 17 bases between. Germline V gene sequence: CDR1 MDHEN, CDR2 SYDVKM.

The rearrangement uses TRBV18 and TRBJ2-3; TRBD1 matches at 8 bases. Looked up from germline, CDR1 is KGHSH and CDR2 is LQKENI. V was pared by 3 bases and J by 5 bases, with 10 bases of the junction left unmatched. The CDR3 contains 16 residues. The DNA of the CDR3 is TGTGCCAGCTCACCTTCGGGGACAGGAATGGGAGATACGCAGTATTTT. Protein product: CASSPSGTGMGDTQYF.

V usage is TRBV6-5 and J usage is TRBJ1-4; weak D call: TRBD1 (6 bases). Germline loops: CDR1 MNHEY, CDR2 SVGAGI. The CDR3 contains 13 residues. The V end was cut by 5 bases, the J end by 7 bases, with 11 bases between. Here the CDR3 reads CASSRQDGEKLFF. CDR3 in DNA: TGTGCCAGCAGTCGACAGGATGGTGAAAAACTGTTTTTT.

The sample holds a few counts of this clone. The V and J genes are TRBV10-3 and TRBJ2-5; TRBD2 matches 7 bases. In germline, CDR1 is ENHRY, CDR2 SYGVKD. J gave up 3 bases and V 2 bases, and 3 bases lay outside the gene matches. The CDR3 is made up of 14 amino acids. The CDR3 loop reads CAISEGTTEETQYF. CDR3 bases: TGTGCCATCAGTGAGGGGACTACAGAAGAGACCCAGTACTTC.

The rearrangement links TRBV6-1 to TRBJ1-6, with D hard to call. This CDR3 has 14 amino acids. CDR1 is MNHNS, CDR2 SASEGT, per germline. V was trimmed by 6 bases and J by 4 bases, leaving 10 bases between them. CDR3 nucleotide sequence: TGTGCCAGCAGGGAGGGTAGTTATAATTCACCCCTCCACTTT. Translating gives CASREGSYNSPLHF.

CDR3 nucleotide sequence: TGTGCCAGCAGCCACCTAGCGGGTACGCAGTATTTT. Translating it yields CASSHLAGTQYF. This rearrangement joins TRBV7-6 to TRBJ2-3; 8 nucleotides agree with TRBD2. Germline-derived CDR1 and CDR2 are SGHVS and FNYEAQ. Trimming removed 5 bases from V and 8 bases from J; junction bases left unmatched: 3. The CDR3 spans 12 residues.

CDR3 sequence reads: CASSYPVRDRDVEAFF. The CDR3 DNA is TGTGCCAGCAGTTACCCGGTAAGAGACAGGGATGTCGAAGCTTTCTTT. This chain joins TRBV6-6 and TRBJ1-1, with 7 bases aligning to TRBD1. Germline assignment: CDR1 MNHNY and CDR2 SVGAGI (reference sequence). J gave up 8 bases and V 2 bases, and 14 bases lay outside the gene matches. The CDR3 contains 16 residues.

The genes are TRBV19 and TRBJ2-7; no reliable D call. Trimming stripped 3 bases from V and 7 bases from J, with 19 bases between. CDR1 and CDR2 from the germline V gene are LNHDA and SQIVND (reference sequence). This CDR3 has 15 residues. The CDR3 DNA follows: TGTGCCAGTAGTATGGCCGGTGACGGAGTTGGGGAGCAGTACTTC. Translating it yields CASSMAGDGVGEQYF.

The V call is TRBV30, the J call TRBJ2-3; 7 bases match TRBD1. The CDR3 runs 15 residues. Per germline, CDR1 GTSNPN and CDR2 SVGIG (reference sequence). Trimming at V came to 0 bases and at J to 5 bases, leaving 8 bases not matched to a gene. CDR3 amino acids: CAWSVGASGGDTQYF. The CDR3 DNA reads TGTGCCTGGAGTGTTGGCGCGTCAGGGGGAGATACGCAGTATTTT.

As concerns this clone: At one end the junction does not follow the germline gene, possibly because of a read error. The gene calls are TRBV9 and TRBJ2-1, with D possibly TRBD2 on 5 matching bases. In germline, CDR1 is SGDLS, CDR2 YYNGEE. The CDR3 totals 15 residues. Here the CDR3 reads CASSPWEQSHNERFF. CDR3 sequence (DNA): TGTGCCAGCTCACCGTGGGAGCAGTCTCACAATGAGCGGTTCTTC.

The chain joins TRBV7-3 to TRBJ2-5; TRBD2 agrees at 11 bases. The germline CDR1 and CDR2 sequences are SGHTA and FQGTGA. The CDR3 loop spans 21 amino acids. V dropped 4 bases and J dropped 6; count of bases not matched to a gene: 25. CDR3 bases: TGTGCCAGCAGCTCAATCGAACATAGCGGGAGGGAGGGGGCTACCTGGAAGACCCAGTACTTC. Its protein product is CASSSIEHSGREGATWKTQYF.

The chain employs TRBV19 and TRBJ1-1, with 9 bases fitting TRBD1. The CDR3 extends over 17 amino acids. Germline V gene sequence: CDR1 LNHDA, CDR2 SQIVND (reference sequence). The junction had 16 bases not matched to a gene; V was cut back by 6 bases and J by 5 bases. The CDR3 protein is CASSSGTGRRGGTEAFF. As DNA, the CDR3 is TGTGCCAGTAGCTCCGGGACAGGGCGCAGAGGGGGGACTGAAGCTTTCTTT.

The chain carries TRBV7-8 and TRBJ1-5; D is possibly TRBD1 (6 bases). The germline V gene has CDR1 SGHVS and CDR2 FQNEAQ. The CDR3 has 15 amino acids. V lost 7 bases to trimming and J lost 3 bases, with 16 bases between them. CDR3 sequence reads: CASIRGWGPNQPQHF. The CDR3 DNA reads TGTGCCAGCATCCGAGGGTGGGGGCCCAATCAGCCCCAGCATTTT.

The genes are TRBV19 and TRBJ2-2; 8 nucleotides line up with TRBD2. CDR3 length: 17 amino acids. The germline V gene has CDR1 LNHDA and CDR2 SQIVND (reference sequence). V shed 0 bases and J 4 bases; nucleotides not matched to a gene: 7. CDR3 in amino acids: CASSIDHQRGLTGELFF. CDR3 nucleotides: TGTGCCAGTAGTATAGATCACCAGCGGGGGCTCACCGGGGAGCTGTTTTTT.

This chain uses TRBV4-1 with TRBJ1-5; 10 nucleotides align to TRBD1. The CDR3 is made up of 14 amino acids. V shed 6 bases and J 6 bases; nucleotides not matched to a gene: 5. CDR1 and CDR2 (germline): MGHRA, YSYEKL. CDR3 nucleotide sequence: TGCGCCAGCAGGGGACAGGGGATCGGTCAGCCCCAGCATTTT. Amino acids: CASRGQGIGQPQHF.

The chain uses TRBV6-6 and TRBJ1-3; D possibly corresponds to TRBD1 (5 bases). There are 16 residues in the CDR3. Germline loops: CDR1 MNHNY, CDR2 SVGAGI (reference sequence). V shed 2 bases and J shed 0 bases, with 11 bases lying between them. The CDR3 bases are TGTGCCAGCAGTTACCCTACAGGCCCCTCTGGAAACACCATATATTTT. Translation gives CASSYPTGPSGNTIYF.

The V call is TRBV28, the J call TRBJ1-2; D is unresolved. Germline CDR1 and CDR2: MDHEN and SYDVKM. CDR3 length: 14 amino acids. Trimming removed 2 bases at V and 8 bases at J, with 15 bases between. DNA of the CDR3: TGTGCCAGCAGTTTACCCCCCCCCGCCAGGGGCTACACCTTC. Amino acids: CASSLPPPARGYTF.

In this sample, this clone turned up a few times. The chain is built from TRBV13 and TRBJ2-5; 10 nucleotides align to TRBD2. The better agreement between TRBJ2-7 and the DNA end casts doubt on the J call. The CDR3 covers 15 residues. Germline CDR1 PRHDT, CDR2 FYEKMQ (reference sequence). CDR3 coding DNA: TGTGCCAGCAGCTTACAACTAGCGGGGCCCTACGAGCAGTACTTC. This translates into CASSLQLAGPYEQYF.

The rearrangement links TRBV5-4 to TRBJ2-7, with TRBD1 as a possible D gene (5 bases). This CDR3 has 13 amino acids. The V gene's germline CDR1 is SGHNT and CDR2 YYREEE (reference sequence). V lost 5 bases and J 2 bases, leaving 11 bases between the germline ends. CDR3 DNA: TGTGCCAGCAGAAACAGGTCTGCCTACGAGCAGTACTTC. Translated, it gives CASRNRSAYEQYF.

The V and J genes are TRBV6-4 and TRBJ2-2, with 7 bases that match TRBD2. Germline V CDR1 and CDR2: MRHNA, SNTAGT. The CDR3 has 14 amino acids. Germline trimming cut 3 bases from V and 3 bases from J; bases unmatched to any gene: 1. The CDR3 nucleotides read TGTGCCAGCAGTGAAGCGGGACACACCGGGGAGCTGTTTTTT. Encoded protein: CASSEAGHTGELFF.

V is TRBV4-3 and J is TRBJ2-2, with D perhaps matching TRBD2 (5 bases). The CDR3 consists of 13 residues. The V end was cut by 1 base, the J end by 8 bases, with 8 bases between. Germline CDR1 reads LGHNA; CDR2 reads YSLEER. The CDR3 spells CASSQGGLGELFF. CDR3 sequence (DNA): TGCGCCAGCAGCCAAGGAGGACTTGGGGAGCTGTTTTTT.

The chain's CDR3 is CSVRTRTDGEQFF. As DNA, the CDR3 is TGCAGCGTTAGGACCCGGACAGACGGTGAGCAGTTCTTC. The V gene is TRBV29-1, the J gene TRBJ2-1; D possibly corresponds to TRBD1 (6 bases). The CDR3 has 13 amino acids. Germline V lookup: CDR1 SQVTM, CDR2 ANQGSEA. V was shortened by 5 bases and J by 9 bases, with 17 bases between the two germline ends.

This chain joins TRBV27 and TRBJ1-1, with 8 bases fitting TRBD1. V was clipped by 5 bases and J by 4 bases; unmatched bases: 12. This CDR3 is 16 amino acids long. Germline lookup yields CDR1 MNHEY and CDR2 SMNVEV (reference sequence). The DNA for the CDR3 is TGTGCCAGCAGTCCCCAGGGCAGGGGGCGAGGCACTGAAGCTTTCTTT. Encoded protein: CASSPQGRGRGTEAFF.

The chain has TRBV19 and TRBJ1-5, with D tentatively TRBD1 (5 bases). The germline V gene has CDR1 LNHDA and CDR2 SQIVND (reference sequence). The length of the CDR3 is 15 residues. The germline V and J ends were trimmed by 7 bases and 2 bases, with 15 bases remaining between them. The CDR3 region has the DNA TGTGCCAGTAATTTCAGGGTAAGCGGCAATCAGCCCCAGCATTTT. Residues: CASNFRVSGNQPQHF.

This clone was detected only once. CDR3: CSVVTGGTEAFF. CDR3 DNA sequence: TGCAGCGTTGTGACAGGGGGCACTGAAGCTTTCTTT. The gene calls are TRBV29-1 and TRBJ1-1; 9 bases agree with TRBD1. The CDR3 spans 12 residues. Trimming at V came to 4 bases and at J to 4 bases, leaving 1 base not matched to a gene. The germline V gene has CDR1 SQVTM and CDR2 ANQGSEA. The complete variable domain, with remaining parts taken from reference TRBV29-1 and TRBJ1-1, reads SAVISQKPSRDICQRGTSLTIQCQVDSQVTMMFWYRQQPGQSLTLIATANQGSEATYESGFVIDKFPISRPNLTFSTLTVSNMSPEDSSIYLCSVVTGGTEAFFGQGTRLTVV.